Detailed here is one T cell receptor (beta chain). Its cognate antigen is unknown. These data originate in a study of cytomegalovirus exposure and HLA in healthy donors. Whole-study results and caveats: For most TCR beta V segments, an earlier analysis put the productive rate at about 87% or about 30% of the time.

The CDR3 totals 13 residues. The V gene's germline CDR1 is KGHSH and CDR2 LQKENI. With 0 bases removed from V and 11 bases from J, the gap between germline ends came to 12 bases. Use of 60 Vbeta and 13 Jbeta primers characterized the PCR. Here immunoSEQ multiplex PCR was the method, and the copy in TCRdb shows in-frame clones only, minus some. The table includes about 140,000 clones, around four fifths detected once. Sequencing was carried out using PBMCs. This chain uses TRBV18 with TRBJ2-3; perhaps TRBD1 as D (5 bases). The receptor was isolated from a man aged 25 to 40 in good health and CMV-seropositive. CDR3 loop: CASSPPQGSMQYF. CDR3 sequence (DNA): TGTGCCAGCTCACCACCGCAGGGAAGCATGCAGTATTTT.